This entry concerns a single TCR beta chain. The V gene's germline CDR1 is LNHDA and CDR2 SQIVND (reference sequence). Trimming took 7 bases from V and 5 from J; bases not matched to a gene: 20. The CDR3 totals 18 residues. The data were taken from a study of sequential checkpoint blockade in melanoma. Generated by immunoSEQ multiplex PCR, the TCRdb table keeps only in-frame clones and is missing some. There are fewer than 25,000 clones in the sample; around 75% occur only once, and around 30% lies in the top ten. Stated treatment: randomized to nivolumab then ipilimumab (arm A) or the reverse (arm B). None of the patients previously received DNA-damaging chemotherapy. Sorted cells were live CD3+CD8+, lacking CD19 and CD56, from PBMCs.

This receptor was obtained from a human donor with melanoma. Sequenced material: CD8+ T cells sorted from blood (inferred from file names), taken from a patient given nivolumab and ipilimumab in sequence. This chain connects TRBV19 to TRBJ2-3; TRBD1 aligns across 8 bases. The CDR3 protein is CASTASSAGGWSVDTQYF. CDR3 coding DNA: TGTGCCAGTACCGCCTCCTCAGCAGGGGGCTGGTCGGTAGATACGCAGTATTTT.